A selection of T cell receptor beta chains follows, all from one sample in a study of cytomegalovirus exposure and HLA in healthy donors. This table comes from immunoSEQ multiplex PCR, and its TCRdb copy is limited to in-frame clones, with some not included. Of around 58,000 clones detected, 77% appear once; the ten largest clones hold about 5.5%. Material for sequencing was PBMCs. These receptors were obtained from a male donor in good health and CMV-seropositive. The CDR3 runs from the conserved cysteine through the conserved F or W. A D gene is named only where the DNA matches it firmly. Clone size is shown for a subset of rows, as once, few, many or a class of expanded clone.

clone size: .
D gene: .
V gene: TRBV5-1
J gene: TRBJ2-7
CDR3 DNA: TGCGCCAGCAGCTTGGCCGACACTCGGGAGCAGTACTTC
CDR3 protein: CASSLADTREQYF

clone size: few
D gene: .
V gene: TRBV19
J gene: TRBJ1-1
CDR3 DNA: TGTGCCAGTACCGCTGATGGGAGCGCCCTCACTGAAGCTTTCTTT
CDR3 protein: CASTADGSALTEAFF

clone size: .
D gene: .
V gene: TRBV5-4
J gene: TRBJ1-1
CDR3 DNA: TGTGCCAGCAGCCTCGGGCGGACAGCGAACACTGAAGCTTTCTTT
CDR3 protein: CASSLGRTANTEAFF

clone size: .
D gene: .
V gene: TRBV25-1
J gene: TRBJ2-7
CDR3 DNA: TGTGCCAGCACCGCCGGAGGGGGGGTCTACGAGCAGTACTTC
CDR3 protein: CASTAGGGVYEQYF

clone size: .
D gene: TRBD2
V gene: TRBV9
J gene: TRBJ2-3
CDR3 DNA: TGTGCCAGCAGCGCCAAGCGGGGGGCTCTTGATACGCAGTATTTT
CDR3 protein: CASSAKRGALDTQYF

clone size: .
D gene: TRBD1
V gene: TRBV10-3
J gene: TRBJ1-2
CDR3 DNA: TGTGCCATCAGGACCACGACAGGGTCCCTCTATGGCTACACCTTC
CDR3 protein: CAIRTTTGSLYGYTF

clone size: few
D gene: TRBD1
V gene: TRBV11-2
J gene: TRBJ2-2
CDR3 DNA: TGTGCCAGCAGCCGGGACAGGGGCACCGGGGAGCTGTTTTTT
CDR3 protein: CASSRDRGTGELFF

clone size: .
D gene: .
V gene: TRBV7-9
J gene: TRBJ2-2
CDR3 DNA: TGTGCCAGCAGGGGGTATAAAGGGGCCCTCACCGGGGAGCTGTTTTTT
CDR3 protein: CASRGYKGALTGELFF

clone size: .
D gene: .
V gene: TRBV7-9
J gene: TRBJ1-1
CDR3 DNA: TGTGCCAGCAGTCAGGGTGGGCTTCACACTGAAGCTTTCTTT
CDR3 protein: CASSQGGLHTEAFF

clone size: .
D gene: .
V gene: TRBV18
J gene: TRBJ2-7
CDR3 DNA: TGTGCCAGCTCTCCGGGACAAGTTGAGGTGCAGTACTTC
CDR3 protein: CASSPGQVEVQYF

clone size: once
D gene: .
V gene: TRBV7-2
J gene: TRBJ1-6
CDR3 DNA: TGTGCCAGCAGCTTACACCAGGGTAGGGGTTCACCCCCCCACTTT
CDR3 protein: CASSLHQGRGSPPHF

clone size: .
D gene: TRBD1
V gene: TRBV2
J gene: TRBJ2-7
CDR3 DNA: TGTGCCAGCAGTGCCGACAGGGGTACCTACGAGCAGTACTTC
CDR3 protein: CASSADRGTYEQYF

clone size: .
D gene: .
V gene: TRBV29-1
J gene: TRBJ2-1
CDR3 DNA: TGCAGCGTTGAAGATGTAGCGCATTACAATGAGCAGTTCTTC
CDR3 protein: CSVEDVAHYNEQFF

clone size: .
D gene: TRBD1
V gene: TRBV15
J gene: TRBJ2-7
CDR3 DNA: TGTGCCACCAGCAGGGGACAGGGAAAGATCCACGAGCAGTACTTC
CDR3 protein: CATSRGQGKIHEQYF

clone size: .
D gene: .
V gene: TRBV5-1
J gene: TRBJ2-5
CDR3 DNA: TGCGCCAGCAGCCCGGAGGCACTTCAGGAGACCCAGTACTTC
CDR3 protein: CASSPEALQETQYF

clone size: .
D gene: TRBD2
V gene: TRBV7-9
J gene: TRBJ2-3
CDR3 DNA: TGTGCCAGCAGCCCCCGGGGGGGCGGGGGACCCACAGATACGCAGTATTTT
CDR3 protein: CASSPRGGGGPTDTQYF

clone size: once
D gene: TRBD2
V gene: TRBV25-1
J gene: TRBJ2-1
CDR3 DNA: TGTGCCAGCAGTGAGGGACTAGAATACAATGAGCAGTTCTTC
CDR3 protein: CASSEGLEYNEQFF

clone size: .
D gene: .
V gene: TRBV5-1
J gene: TRBJ1-5
CDR3 DNA: TGCGCCAGCAGCGGTACTAGAACCTCCCCCTATAGCAATCAGCCCCAGCATTTT
CDR3 protein: CASSGTRTSPYSNQPQHF

clone size: .
D gene: TRBD2
V gene: TRBV9
J gene: TRBJ2-5
CDR3 DNA: TGTGCCAGCAGCGAACACAGCGGGGGGGCTTCAGAGACCCAGTACTTC
CDR3 protein: CASSEHSGGASETQYF

clone size: few
D gene: TRBD1
V gene: TRBV28
J gene: TRBJ1-6
CDR3 DNA: TGTGCCAGCAGAGTTAAGACAGGGGGCGCGTCCGGCCCTAATTCACCCCTCCACTTT
CDR3 protein: CASRVKTGGASGPNSPLHF

clone size: .
D gene: TRBD1
V gene: TRBV30
J gene: TRBJ2-2
CDR3 DNA: TGTGCCTTAACCGGGACAGGGAACACCGGGGAGCTGTTTTTT
CDR3 protein: CALTGTGNTGELFF

clone size: .
D gene: .
V gene: TRBV11-3
J gene: TRBJ2-2
CDR3 DNA: TGTGCCAGCAGCTTAGGCCCAGCGAAGCTGTTTTTT
CDR3 protein: CASSLGPAKLFF

clone size: .
D gene: .
V gene: TRBV9
J gene: TRBJ1-1
CDR3 DNA: TGTGCCAGCAGCGAGGGGCGCACAGGGTTAACTGAAGCTTTCTTT
CDR3 protein: CASSEGRTGLTEAFF

clone size: .
D gene: .
V gene: TRBV7-9
J gene: TRBJ2-3
CDR3 DNA: TGTGCCAGCAGCCTAGGGCTGGCGGCCACTAGCACAGATACGCAGTATTTT
CDR3 protein: CASSLGLAATSTDTQYF

clone size: .
D gene: TRBD1
V gene: TRBV15
J gene: TRBJ2-3
CDR3 DNA: TGTGCCACCGAGACAGGGAGCGGCACAGATACGCAGTATTTT
CDR3 protein: CATETGSGTDTQYF

clone size: .
D gene: .
V gene: TRBV14
J gene: TRBJ1-6
CDR3 DNA: TGTGCCAGCAGCCAAGGCGTCAGGGGAAATTCACCCCTCCACTTT
CDR3 protein: CASSQGVRGNSPLHF

clone size: .
D gene: TRBD1
V gene: TRBV7-6
J gene: TRBJ2-7
CDR3 DNA: TGTGCCAGCCTCTCCGGACAGGGGGCACTCGAGCAGTACTTC
CDR3 protein: CASLSGQGALEQYF